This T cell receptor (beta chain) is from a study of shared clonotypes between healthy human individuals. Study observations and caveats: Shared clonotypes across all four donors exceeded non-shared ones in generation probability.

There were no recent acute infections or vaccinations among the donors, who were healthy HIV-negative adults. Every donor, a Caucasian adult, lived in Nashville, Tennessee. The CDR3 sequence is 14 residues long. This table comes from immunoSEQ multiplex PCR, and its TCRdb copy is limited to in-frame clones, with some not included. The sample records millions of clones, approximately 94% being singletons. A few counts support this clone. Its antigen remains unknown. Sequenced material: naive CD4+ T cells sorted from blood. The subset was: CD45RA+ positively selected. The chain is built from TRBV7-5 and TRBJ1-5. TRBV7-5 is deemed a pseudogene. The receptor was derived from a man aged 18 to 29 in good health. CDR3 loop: CASLDSGQDQPQHF. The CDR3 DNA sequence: TGTGCCAGCCTAGACAGCGGGCAAGATCAGCCCCAGCATTTT.